Given below is one T cell receptor beta chain in context. Its antigen is unknown. This CDR3 spans 13 amino acids. Germline CDR1 and CDR2: MDHEN and SYDVKM. Each sample yielded at least 6 million isolated PBMCs. The data stem from a study of blood T cells in healthy people across ages. Across the whole study: Template-switching capture recovered about one barcoded beta molecule per two T cells.

Study results and limitations: Both higher diversity and more naive CD4+ cells marked long-lived donors when set against aged donors. No conclusive comparison of naive versus antigen-experienced cells was possible with unsorted PBMCs.

It was with a sample-barcoded 5' primer and a J-beta primer mix that a second PCR of about 6 to 11 cycles was run. MiXCR, applied by TCRdb to the 5' RACE reads, yields one record per CDR3 protein. The sample records about 1.5 million distinct CDR3 sequences, about 40% being singletons. Sequencing was performed on blood. The V and J genes are TRBV28 and TRBJ2-7; a possible D gene is TRBD2 (5 bases). The end of the DNA fits TRBJ2-5 better, so the J call may be wrong. The receptor was derived from a woman between 18 and 29 years old in good health. This CDR3 reads CASISATTQTQYF. CDR3 in DNA: TGTGCCAGCATCTCCGCGACTACGCAGACCCAGTACTTC.